This TCR beta chain was retrieved from a study of blood T cells in healthy people across ages. Findings of the study overall: Percentage of naive T cells showed a strong correlation with TCR beta diversity. With unsorted PBMCs, a conclusive comparison of naive versus antigen-experienced cells was not possible.

Concerning this clonotype itself: Its antigen remains unidentified.

Every participating donor contributed about 10 milliliters of peripheral blood through a draw. PCR was performed a second time for 7 to 11 cycles using a sample-barcoded 5' primer and a J-beta primer mix. Researchers report that a template-switch adaptor with 12 random nucleotides tagged each cDNA molecule. TCRdb called the 5' RACE reads again in MiXCR, with one record for every CDR3 protein. The sample yields 700,000 to 850,000 distinct CDR3 sequences, 53% seen once. The specimen sequenced was blood. This TCR came from an elderly man in good health.

The CDR3 DNA sequence: TGCAGTGCTAAAGACGGAGCCTCTAATGAAAAACTGTTTTTT. This encodes CSAKDGASNEKLFF. This chain links TRBV20-1 with TRBJ1-4; the D is unclear. V gave up 4 bases and J gave up 3 bases, with 12 bases separating them. CDR3 length: 14 amino acids. Per germline, CDR1 DFQATT and CDR2 SNEGSKA (reference sequence).